These 2 T cell receptor beta chains originate from one sample sequenced in a study of shared clonotypes between healthy human individuals. Clones were read by immunoSEQ multiplex PCR, and TCRdb kept only the in-frame ones, dropping some. There are 190,000 or so clones in the sample; over 50% occur only once, and about 10% lies in the top ten. The sequenced sample consisted of memory CD4+ T cells sorted from blood. Subset meaning: CD45RA-negative fraction. Receptor source: a man between 25 and 39 years old in good health.

This clone turned up a few times. The chain combines TRBV2 with TRBJ2-3, with D perhaps assigned TRBD1 or TRBD2 (5 bases each). Per germline, CDR1 SNHLY and CDR2 FYNNEI. The CDR3 is 14 amino acids. V was clipped by 6 bases and J by 2 bases, with 12 bases between them. This CDR3 is CASSGTQYTDTQYF. DNA for the CDR3: TGTGCCAGCAGCGGGACCCAATACACAGATACGCAGTATTTT.

V and J are TRBV14 and TRBJ1-3; D unclear. CDR3 length equals 17 residues. Trimming stripped 0 bases from V and 0 bases from J, with 12 bases between. The germline CDR1 and CDR2 sequences are SGHDN and FVKESK. The CDR3 protein is CASSQDKGRFSGNTIYF. The CDR3 coding sequence is TGTGCCAGCAGCCAAGATAAAGGGCGGTTCTCTGGAAACACCATATATTTT.